The 30 T cell receptor beta chains in this list originate from one sample, sequenced in a study of blood T cell repertoires in COVID-19. Produced via immunoSEQ multiplex PCR; TCRdb's table is partial and in-frame only. The data contain about 120,000 clones, approximately 83% of them singletons. The sequenced material came from peripheral blood. The source of these receptors is a woman aged 70-85 years with acute or convalescent COVID-19.

This clone was counted a single time. This chain joins TRBV3-1 (or the pseudogene TRBV3-2) and TRBJ1-4; D ambiguous. The CDR3 loop spans 14 amino acids. Looked up from germline, CDR1 is LGHDT and CDR2 is YNNKEL (reference sequence). With 0 bases removed from V and 12 bases from J, the gap between germline ends came to 14 bases. The CDR3 spells CASSQDPRRGELFF. The CDR3 DNA sequence: TGTGCCAGCAGCCAAGATCCCCGGCGGGGAGAACTGTTTTTT.

The J gene is TRBJ1-1, the V gene TRBV6-1; D gene unclear. The V gene lost 1 base and the J gene lost 4 bases, with 19 bases spanning the gap. The CDR3 length is 17 residues. Germline CDR1 is MNHNS and CDR2 is SASEGT. CDR3 in amino acids: CASSEDQRRWSSTEAFF. CDR3 sequence (DNA): TGTGCCAGCAGTGAAGATCAGAGGCGATGGAGTAGCACTGAAGCTTTCTTT.

This chain uses TRBV5-8 with TRBJ1-6, with 7 bases lining up with TRBD1. V was clipped by 4 bases and J by 10 bases; unmatched bases: 8. CDR3 size: 14 residues. Germline CDR1 is SGHTS and CDR2 is YDEGEE. The CDR3 bases are TGTGCCAGCAGCCGGTCCAGGGGGGACTCACCCCTCCACTTT. This codes for CASSRSRGDSPLHF.

Only a few counts were recorded for this clone. The chain has TRBV5-1 and TRBJ1-1; the D is unclear. The CDR3 has 12 residues. Trimming shortened V by 7 bases and J by 8 bases, and 15 bases separated the two germline ends. Per the germline V gene, CDR1 is SGHRS and CDR2 is YFSETQ. The CDR3 here is CASLRDGEEAFF. CDR3 coding DNA: TGCGCCAGCCTACGCGACGGGGAAGAAGCTTTCTTT.

The chain recombines TRBV4-1 with TRBJ1-2; D unresolved. Germline CDR1 is MGHRA and CDR2 is YSYEKL. Trimming removed 4 bases from V and 1 base from J, with 13 bases in between. CDR3 length: 15 amino acids. The CDR3 sequence: CASSRTTRVNYGYTF. Here the CDR3 DNA reads TGCGCCAGCAGCCGAACTACTAGGGTTAACTATGGCTACACCTTC.

The chain couples TRBV2 to TRBJ2-7; D uncertain. From germline, CDR1 is SNHLY and CDR2 FYNNEI. The CDR3 is 14 residues long. V was cut by 3 bases and J by 1 base, with 10 bases left in between. The CDR3 spells CASSDPVLSYEQYF. The CDR3 coding sequence is TGTGCCAGCAGTGACCCAGTTCTTTCCTACGAGCAGTACTTC.

This chain uses TRBV25-1 with TRBJ1-2, with D possibly being TRBD1 (5 bases). Germline assignment: CDR1 MGHDK and CDR2 SYGVNS. This CDR3 region has 14 residues. V was trimmed by 2 bases and J by 2 bases, leaving 9 bases between them. The CDR3 here is CASSEGAPNYGYTF. Written as DNA, the CDR3 is TGTGCCAGCAGTGAAGGGGCCCCCAACTATGGCTACACCTTC.

The chain employs TRBV6-5 and TRBJ2-7; possible D gene TRBD2, 5 bases. CDR3 length: 13 amino acids. Germline V gene sequence: CDR1 MNHEY, CDR2 SVGAGI. Trimming pared 2 bases from V and 4 bases from J, leaving 9 bases between. In nucleotides, the CDR3 is TGTGCCAGCAGTTACAACGGGGTATACGAGCAGTACTTC. Encoded protein: CASSYNGVYEQYF.

The gene calls are TRBV19 and TRBJ2-1; D is perhaps TRBD2 (6 bases). Trimming shortened V by 7 bases and J by 6 bases, and 13 bases separated the two germline ends. The CDR3 is made up of 13 amino acids. The germline V gene has CDR1 LNHDA and CDR2 SQIVND (reference sequence). CDR3 sequence: CASTRSEGNEQFF. CDR3 nucleotides: TGTGCCAGTACCCGATCGGAGGGCAATGAGCAGTTCTTC.

The chain recombines TRBV19 with TRBJ1-2; D not resolved. The germline V and J ends were trimmed by 6 bases and 4 bases, with 12 bases remaining between them. Germline V CDR1 and CDR2: LNHDA, SQIVND (reference sequence). CDR3 length equals 13 residues. CDR3 in DNA: TGTGCCAGTAGCCGGGGAACCGGCTATGGCTACACCTTC. It is translated as CASSRGTGYGYTF.

This rearrangement joins TRBV6-2 or TRBV6-3 to TRBJ2-5; 7 nucleotides agree with TRBD1. Germline CDR1 reads MNHEY; CDR2 reads SVGEGT. V lost 4 bases to trimming and J lost 5 bases; unmatched junction nucleotides: 10. The CDR3 runs 15 residues. CDR3 residues: CASSSYEGASETQYF. As DNA, the CDR3 is TGTGCCAGCAGTTCTTACGAGGGGGCCTCGGAGACCCAGTACTTC.

The chain uses TRBV5-1 and TRBJ2-2; D not resolved. V shed 3 bases and J shed 1 base, with 7 bases lying between them. Germline-derived CDR1 and CDR2 are SGHRS and YFSETQ. The CDR3 contains 14 residues. The CDR3 DNA follows: TGCGCCAGCAGCTCAACTTTGAACACCGGGGAGCTGTTTTTT. Its translation is CASSSTLNTGELFF.

V gene TRBV20-1 combines with J gene TRBJ2-1; D is perhaps TRBD2 (6 bases). Germline loops: CDR1 DFQATT, CDR2 SNEGSKA (reference sequence). Trimming stripped 4 bases from V and 13 bases from J, with 14 bases between. The CDR3 extends over 11 amino acids. CDR3 sequence reads: CSANRDSSQFF. The CDR3 DNA reads TGCAGTGCTAATAGGGACTCCTCTCAGTTCTTC.

The CDR3 protein is CASSWTGTDYGYTF. CDR3 DNA: TGCGCCAGCAGCTGGACCGGGACAGACTATGGCTACACCTTC. This chain joins TRBV5-1 and TRBJ1-2; 7 bases match TRBD1. This CDR3 contains 14 residues. V lost 3 bases to trimming and J lost 3 bases; unmatched junction nucleotides: 5. Germline values: CDR1 SGHRS, CDR2 YFSETQ.

This clone was seen a few times. The V gene is TRBV30, the J gene TRBJ2-6; D is uncertain. The CDR3 is 13 amino acids. CDR1 is GTSNPN and CDR2 is SVGIG in the germline V gene (reference sequence). The V end was cut by 2 bases, the J end by 1 base, with 3 bases between. This chain's CDR3 is CAWSTSGANVLTF. The CDR3 DNA is TGTGCCTGGAGTACTTCTGGGGCCAACGTCCTGACTTTC.

The chain carries TRBV5-1 and TRBJ1-1, with D unresolved. The CDR3 length is 13 residues. The V and J ends lost 1 base and 1 base respectively, with 5 bases between them. CDR1 is SGHRS and CDR2 is YFSETQ in the germline V gene. Here the CDR3 DNA reads TGCGCCAGCAGCTTGTTCAGGAACACTGAAGCTTTCTTT. It encodes CASSLFRNTEAFF. Using reference TRBV5-1 and TRBJ1-1 for the parts outside the CDR3, the full variable domain is KAGVTQTPRYLIKTRGQQVTLSCSPISGHRSVSWYQQTPGQGLQFLFEYFSETQRNKGNFPGRFSGRQFSNSRSEMNVSTLELGDSALYLCASSLFRNTEAFFGQGTRLTVV.

The chain carries TRBV19 and TRBJ2-3, with 10 positions matching TRBD1. Losses at the gene ends were 5 bases for V and 1 base for J; bases not matched to a gene: 6. CDR1 and CDR2 from the germline V gene are LNHDA and SQIVND (reference sequence). This CDR3 is built from 16 residues. CDR3 residues: CASSRQGAMGTDTQYF. The CDR3, as DNA: TGTGCCAGTAGTCGACAGGGGGCGATGGGCACAGATACGCAGTATTTT. The full variable domain, rest sourced from reference TRBV19 and TRBJ2-3, is DGGITQSPKYLFRKEGQNVTLSCEQNLNHDAMYWYRQDPGQGLRLIYYSQIVNDFQKGDIAEGYSVSREKKESFPLTVTSAQKNPTAFYLCASSRQGAMGTDTQYFGPGTRLTVL.

This clone was detected only a few times. The chain uses TRBV6-5 and TRBJ1-1; 7 nucleotides align to TRBD1. The V and J ends lost 4 bases and 4 bases, in that order; junction bases with no gene match: 9. This CDR3 has 15 residues. Germline V gives CDR1 MNHEY, CDR2 SVGAGI. In nucleotides, the CDR3 is TGTGCCAGCAGTTTTTCGACGACAGGGTCCACTGAAGCTTTCTTT. This gives the protein CASSFSTTGSTEAFF.

The chain recombines TRBV7-2 with TRBJ1-4, with D maybe TRBD1 (5 bases). CDR3 length: 15 residues. Germline V gene sequence: CDR1 SGHTA, CDR2 FQGNSA. Trimming pared 4 bases from V and 3 bases from J, leaving 12 bases between. The CDR3 loop is CASSSRQSANEKLFF. CDR3 coding DNA: TGTGCCAGCAGCTCTAGACAGTCGGCTAATGAAAAACTGTTTTTT.

The chain recombines TRBV5-1 with TRBJ2-7, with TRBD2 identical over 10 bases. Unmatched junction bases numbered 5, after V lost 5 bases and J lost 3 bases. CDR1 SGHRS and CDR2 YFSETQ come from the germline V gene. The CDR3 runs 14 residues. The CDR3 region is CASSSRTSGYEQYF. The CDR3 nucleotides read TGCGCCAGCAGTTCCAGGACTAGCGGCTACGAGCAGTACTTC. The full variable domain, in which reference TRBV5-1 and TRBJ2-7 provide the parts outside the CDR3, is KAGVTQTPRYLIKTRGQQVTLSCSPISGHRSVSWYQQTPGQGLQFLFEYFSETQRNKGNFPGRFSGRQFSNSRSEMNVSTLELGDSALYLCASSSRTSGYEQYFGPGTRLTVT.

This chain links TRBV3-1 (or the pseudogene TRBV3-2) with TRBJ1-6, with 8 nucleotides matching TRBD1. V shed 3 bases and J 10 bases; nucleotides not matched to a gene: 2. The CDR3 is made up of 13 amino acids. Looked up from germline, CDR1 is LGHDT and CDR2 is YNNKEL (reference sequence). In DNA, the CDR3 is TGTGCCAGCAGCCAGACAGGGGAGTCACCCCTCCACTTT. It encodes CASSQTGESPLHF.

The DNA for the CDR3 is TGTGCCAGCAGCTCTACCCAGGGGGGGCAGTATTTT. Its translation: CASSSTQGGQYF. The chain combines TRBV5-4 with TRBJ2-3, with D possibly being TRBD1 (7 bases). Germline assignment: CDR1 SGHNT and CDR2 YYREEE (reference sequence). The V gene lost 3 bases and the J gene lost 11 bases, with 13 bases spanning the gap. The CDR3 has 12 amino acids.

The gene calls are TRBV24-1 and TRBJ2-2; 9 bases map to TRBD2. This CDR3 is built from 16 residues. Germline assignment: CDR1 KGHDR and CDR2 SFDVKD. The ends lost 4 bases at V and 7 bases at J; junction bases unmatched: 9. CDR3 bases: TGTGCCACCAGTGACCCCGGGACTAGCCGCGGCGGGGAGCTGTTTTTT. Translation gives CATSDPGTSRGGELFF.

CDR3 region: CASSLLQGTDTQYF. In DNA form, the CDR3 reads TGTGCCAGCAGCTTACTCCAGGGCACAGATACGCAGTATTTT. The chain joins TRBV7-9 to TRBJ2-3; no definite D call. Trimming left V 2 bases short and J 1 base short, with 7 bases between. Germline CDR1 SEHNR, CDR2 FQNEAQ (reference sequence). This CDR3 region has 14 residues.

A few counts support this clone. The chain has TRBV2 and TRBJ1-5, with D perhaps TRBD1 (5 bases). Germline V gene sequence: CDR1 SNHLY, CDR2 FYNNEI. The CDR3 length is 14 residues. V lost 5 bases and J lost 1, with 9 bases in between. The CDR3 DNA reads TGTGCCAGCAGTCCTGACAGAAGCAATCAGCCCCAGCATTTT. As protein: CASSPDRSNQPQHF.

The chain uses TRBV23-1 and TRBJ2-7; 12 positions agree with TRBD2. TRBV23-1 is treated as an ORF (open reading frame) with a function not yet certain. Losses at the gene ends were 5 bases for V and 0 bases for J; bases not matched to a gene: 17. The CDR3 loop spans 20 amino acids. CDR3 nucleotide sequence: TGCGCCAGCAGTTTCAACACCGGGACTAGCGGGTTCCGTAGCTCCTACGAGCAGTACTTC. It codes for CASSFNTGTSGFRSSYEQYF.

This clone was seen once. V gene TRBV15 combines with J gene TRBJ2-1, with 13 bases fitting TRBD2. CDR1 LNHNV and CDR2 YYDKDF come from the germline V gene (reference sequence). The trim removed 7 bases at V and 4 bases at J, leaving 10 bases unmatched. The CDR3 has 17 residues. The CDR3 spells CATTAGTSGTPYNEQFF. The CDR3 region has the DNA TGTGCCACCACCGCCGGGACTAGCGGGACCCCATACAATGAGCAGTTCTTC.

The V call is TRBV3-1 (or the pseudogene TRBV3-2), the J call TRBJ2-7; 7 nucleotides match TRBD2. The V segment lost 1 base and the J segment 0 bases; nucleotides outside the gene matches: 9. The germline V gene encodes CDR1 LGHDT and CDR2 YNNKEL (reference sequence). This CDR3 region has 17 residues. CDR3 in amino acids: CASSQVRAAGASYEQYF. The CDR3 coding sequence is TGTGCCAGCAGCCAAGTAAGGGCGGCGGGAGCCTCCTACGAGCAGTACTTC.

This rearrangement joins TRBV4-2 to TRBJ2-5; D is possibly TRBD1 (6 bases). This CDR3 is 14 amino acids long. Trimming took 4 bases from V and 5 from J, leaving 14 bases between them. Germline V gene lookup returns CDR1 LGHNA and CDR2 YNFKEQ. For the CDR3, the DNA is TGTGCCAGCAGCCCAAACAGGGCGAGGGAGACCCAGTACTTC. It specifies CASSPNRARETQYF.

Concerning this clone: Relative to the germline gene, one junction end is altered; a read error may explain this. This chain uses TRBV6-5 with TRBJ1-6; a weak D match, TRBD1 (5 bases). This CDR3 region has 14 residues. Germline CDR1 is MNHEY and CDR2 is SVGAGI. The CDR3 nucleotides are TGTGCCAGTGTTGGGGCTTCCTTTAATTCACCCCTCCACTTT. This gives the protein CASVGASFNSPLHF.